Shown below are 22 T cell receptor beta chains from a single sample sequenced in a study of T cell repertoires in cytomegalovirus infection. No antigens are known for them. From the reads, TCRdb called clonotypes with MiXCR, one entry per CDR3 protein. The sample lists about 83,000 distinct CDR3 sequences, approximately 32% occurring once. The sample in question was CD8+ T cells from cultured PBMCs, obtained from culture after CMV antigen stimulation. All receptors come from a human donor in good health (CMV status not recorded). Some clones in this sample may be carry-over from other donors' samples.

This sequence joins TRBV29-1 and TRBJ2-1; TRBD2 is a possible D gene (6 bases). Germline CDR1 and CDR2: SQVTM and ANQGSEA. Trimming took off 1 base at V and 8 bases at J, with 15 bases between the two ends. This CDR3 has 14 amino acids. The CDR3 region is CSVEGPGREYEQFF. The DNA of the CDR3 is TGCAGCGTTGAAGGTCCAGGGCGGGAATATGAGCAGTTCTTC.

The chain is built from TRBV7-9 and TRBJ2-1; the D is unclear. Trimming pared 7 bases from V and 7 bases from J, leaving 8 bases between. The CDR3 runs to 11 residues. Germline CDR1 is SEHNR and CDR2 is FQNEAQ (reference sequence). CDR3 sequence: CASIKQNEQFF. The CDR3 coding sequence is TGTGCCAGCATCAAGCAAAATGAGCAGTTCTTC.

This chain connects TRBV29-1 to TRBJ1-2; 9 bases are a match to TRBD1. There are 15 residues in the CDR3. V lost 3 bases and J lost 8; bases outside the gene matches: 13. Per germline, CDR1 SQVTM and CDR2 ANQGSEA. The CDR3 DNA follows: TGCAGCGTTGATCGCGGGACAGGGCCTACTCGGGGCTACACCTTC. It translates to CSVDRGTGPTRGYTF.

This chain connects TRBV13 to TRBJ2-1; 16 bases line up with TRBD2. CDR3 length: 19 residues. Germline lookup yields CDR1 PRHDT and CDR2 FYEKMQ (reference sequence). V shed 3 bases, J shed 2 bases, and the junction held 7 bases outside the gene matches. The CDR3: CASSFLGTSGGAPYNEQFF. CDR3 bases: TGTGCCAGCAGCTTCCTCGGGACTAGCGGGGGGGCGCCCTACAATGAGCAGTTCTTC.

The chain combines TRBV19 with TRBJ1-1, with a possible D match to TRBD1 (5 bases). V lost 6 bases and J 4 bases, leaving 12 bases between the germline ends. The CDR3 contains 13 residues. CDR1 is LNHDA, CDR2 SQIVND, per germline (reference sequence). CDR3 residues: CASSTTGGTEAFF. The CDR3 DNA follows: TGTGCCAGTAGCACCACGGGGGGCACTGAAGCTTTCTTT.

This clonotype has ten or more counts. The chain combines TRBV7-2 with TRBJ2-7, with 10 bases lining up with TRBD1. The J segment lost 2 bases and the V segment lost 0 bases, leaving 7 bases of the junction unmatched. The germline V gene has CDR1 SGHTA and CDR2 FQGNSA. There are 17 residues in the CDR3. CDR3 sequence (DNA): TGTGCCAGCAGCTTAGCCCGGGACAGGGGTATGACCTACGAGCAGTACTTC. Its protein product is CASSLARDRGMTYEQYF.

The chain uses TRBV15 and TRBJ2-3, with D perhaps given as TRBD1 or TRBD2 (5 bases each). Trimming left V 0 bases short and J 7 bases short, with 14 bases between. Germline-derived CDR1 and CDR2 are LNHNV and YYDKDF (reference sequence). This CDR3 spans 15 amino acids. The CDR3 sequence is CATSREPGQGHTQYF. CDR3 coding DNA: TGTGCCACCAGCAGAGAACCGGGGCAAGGTCATACGCAGTATTTT.

This clonotype was counted only a few times. The rearrangement joins TRBV19 to TRBJ2-1, with 9 bases lining up with TRBD2. Per germline, CDR1 LNHDA and CDR2 SQIVND (reference sequence). V was clipped by 1 base and J by 3 bases; unmatched bases: 4. This CDR3 region has 16 residues. As DNA, the CDR3 is TGTGCCAGTAGTATAGTGAGCGGGGGGCTCTACAATGAGCAGTTCTTC. As protein: CASSIVSGGLYNEQFF.

There are a few counts of this clonotype. In nucleotides, the CDR3 is TGTGCCAGCACCCTTGTGGGGTCAACAGATACGCAGTATTTT. Its protein product is CASTLVGSTDTQYF. The V and J genes are TRBV9 and TRBJ2-3; no firm D call. Deletions cut 6 bases from V and 3 bases from J, with 14 bases between. The CDR3 extends over 14 amino acids. The germline V gene encodes CDR1 SGDLS and CDR2 YYNGEE.

The chain uses TRBV28 and TRBJ1-2, with 7 bases fitting TRBD1. J lost 2 bases, V lost 11 bases, and 17 bases had no gene match. Germline values: CDR1 MDHEN, CDR2 SYDVKM. The CDR3 extends over 16 amino acids. The CDR3 coding sequence is TGTGCCTCCCAACCCCCGGGACAGCTCTTCAACTATGGCTACACCTTC. It encodes CASQPPGQLFNYGYTF.

The V call is TRBV5-6, the J call TRBJ2-1, with 8 bases matching TRBD2. V was clipped by 1 base and J by 4 bases; unmatched bases: 4. The CDR3 is 15 amino acids. Germline-derived CDR1 and CDR2 are SGHDT and YYEEEE. CDR3 residues: CASSLIRGGYNEQFF. CDR3 in DNA: TGTGCCAGCAGCTTGATACGGGGGGGGTACAATGAGCAGTTCTTC.

This clonotype has at least ten counts. This rearrangement joins TRBV4-2 to TRBJ2-7; 9 nucleotides agree with TRBD2. Looked up from germline, CDR1 is LGHNA and CDR2 is YNFKEQ. V shed 0 bases, J shed 3 bases, and the junction held 3 bases outside the gene matches. This CDR3 region has 15 residues. CDR3 sequence reads: CASSQEPSGNYEQYF. CDR3 DNA sequence: TGTGCCAGCAGCCAAGAGCCTAGCGGGAACTACGAGCAGTACTTC.

This rearrangement joins TRBV20-1 to TRBJ2-7, with 8 positions matching TRBD2. V lost 5 bases, J lost 2 bases, and 8 bases stayed unmatched. The germline CDR1 and CDR2 sequences are DFQATT and SNEGSKA (reference sequence). The CDR3 covers 14 residues. The DNA of the CDR3 is TGCAGTGCTTGCTTTAGCGGGGTTCCCTACGAGCAGTACTTC. This gives the protein CSACFSGVPYEQYF.

The genes are TRBV28 and TRBJ1-1; weak D call: TRBD1 (6 bases). V lost 7 bases to trimming and J lost 3 bases, with 15 bases between them. In germline, CDR1 is MDHEN, CDR2 SYDVKM. The CDR3 totals 14 residues. The CDR3 region has the DNA TGTGCCAGCACTTTTCTGACAGGTGACACTGAAGCTTTCTTT. The encoded protein is CASTFLTGDTEAFF.

The chain joins TRBV9 to TRBJ2-3, with 8 bases that match TRBD2. Losses at the gene ends were 0 bases for V and 0 bases for J; bases not matched to a gene: 3. The CDR3 has 16 residues. Per the germline V gene, CDR1 is SGDLS and CDR2 is YYNGEE. CDR3 loop: CASSVVAGISTDTQYF. Written as DNA, the CDR3 is TGTGCCAGCAGCGTAGTAGCGGGAATTAGCACAGATACGCAGTATTTT. The entire variable domain, with the rest obtained from reference TRBV9 and TRBJ2-3, is as follows: DSGVTQTPKHLITATGQRVTLRCSPRSGDLSVYWYQQSLDQGLQFLIQYYNGEERAKGNILERFSAQQFPDLHSELNLSSLELGDSALYFCASSVVAGISTDTQYFGPGTRLTVL.

This clonotype was recorded a few times. This chain uses TRBV7-6 with TRBJ1-3, with unresolved D. Trimming removed 4 bases from V and 2 bases from J, with 9 bases in between. The CDR3 runs 14 residues. CDR1 SGHVS and CDR2 FNYEAQ come from the germline V gene. CDR3 nucleotide sequence: TGTGCCAGCAGCTCACTAGCGGCTGGAAACACCATATATTTT. Amino acids: CASSSLAAGNTIYF.

This clonotype was counted a few times. CDR3 amino acids: CSARDQGITEAFF. The DNA for the CDR3 is TGCAGTGCTAGAGATCAGGGGATCACTGAAGCTTTCTTT. The gene calls are TRBV20-1 and TRBJ1-1; tentatively, D is TRBD1 (6 bases). V shed 0 bases and J shed 4 bases, with 9 bases lying between them. The CDR3 is 13 amino acids. CDR1 is DFQATT and CDR2 is SNEGSKA in the germline V gene (reference sequence).

This clonotype was seen ten or more times. This chain uses TRBV7-9 with TRBJ2-7, with 7 bases aligning to TRBD2. CDR1 is SEHNR, CDR2 FQNEAQ, per germline (reference sequence). The CDR3 runs to 13 residues. The J segment lost 7 bases and the V segment lost 5 bases, leaving 8 bases of the junction unmatched. This CDR3 is CASSPGWGGEQYF. The CDR3 DNA reads as TGTGCCAGCAGCCCCGGATGGGGGGGAGAGCAGTACTTC. The whole variable domain, remainder taken from reference TRBV7-9 and TRBJ2-7, is DTGVSQNPRHKITKRGQNVTFRCDPISEHNRLYWYRQTLGQGPEFLTYFQNEAQLEKSRLLSDRFSAERPKGSFSTLEIQRTEQGDSAMYLCASSPGWGGEQYFGPGTRLTVT.

Only a few counts were recorded for this clonotype. The chain links TRBV7-3 to TRBJ1-6; 8 nucleotides agree with TRBD1. Germline CDR1 is SGHTA and CDR2 is FQGTGA. V dropped 4 bases and J dropped 9; count of bases not matched to a gene: 8. This CDR3 contains 15 residues. The CDR3 DNA is TGTGCCAGCAGCTCAACAGGGGGTACCCTTTCACCCCTCCACTTT. Translated: CASSSTGGTLSPLHF. The full variable domain, with the rest looked up from reference TRBV7-3 and TRBJ1-6, is GAGVSQTPSNKVTEKGKYVELRCDPISGHTALYWYRQSLGQGPEFLIYFQGTGAADDSGLPNDRFFAVRPEGSVSTLKIQRTERGDSAVYLCASSSTGGTLSPLHFGNGTRLTVT.

V and J are TRBV6-5 and TRBJ1-4; D possibly corresponds to TRBD1 (6 bases). CDR1 MNHEY and CDR2 SVGAGI come from the germline V gene. Trimming took off 4 bases at V and 8 bases at J, with 17 bases between the two ends. The CDR3 covers 15 residues. This CDR3 reads CASSSLGGRGEKLFF. The CDR3 nucleotides read TGTGCCAGCAGTTCTCTTGGGGGGCGAGGGGAAAAACTGTTTTTT.

This chain uses TRBV7-2 with TRBJ2-1, with D possibly called TRBD1 or TRBD2 (7 bases each). The V end lost 5 bases, the J end lost 2 bases, and 13 bases lay between the germline ends. The CDR3 length is 15 residues. CDR1 is SGHTA, CDR2 FQGNSA, per germline. The CDR3 region is CASSPGGGTYNEQFF. CDR3 DNA: TGTGCCAGCAGCCCAGGGGGGGGTACCTACAATGAGCAGTTCTTC.

This clonotype was seen only a few times. The rearrangement joins TRBV2 to TRBJ1-2; D is perhaps TRBD1 (5 bases). The V end was cut by 1 base, the J end by 0 bases, with 18 bases between. The CDR3 is 18 amino acids. In germline, CDR1 is SNHLY, CDR2 FYNNEI. CDR3 DNA: TGTGCCAGCAGTGAAGTAGGAAATATCGGGGACCCTAACTATGGCTACACCTTC. This encodes CASSEVGNIGDPNYGYTF.